This T cell receptor (beta chain) was sequenced during a study of blood T cell repertoires in COVID-19 (dated by TCRdb to 2019 to 2021). Turning to the overall study: The collaborator samples originated in the United States, Italy and Spain and spanned the acute and convalescent phases of COVID-19. The material from the prospective study consisted of cDNA or gDNA derived from T cells, B-cell-depleted T cells, or PBMCs. The dataset comprised deeply sampled blood TCRbeta repertoires from subjects exposed to, actively infected with, or recovered from COVID-19. The repertoires were released in a freely available public database intended as a resource for research on the immune response to SARS-CoV-2. Samples were obtained from the ongoing ImmuneRACE study (first 160 participants) and from over 1,000 subjects provided by 6 global collaborators. Nearly every sample came with metadata listing a de-identified subject ID, COVID-19 status, age in years and sex. Where HLA class I and class II types were available, the types were taken from metadata supplied by the sample provider, not from assay-based typing. What the study reported, not specific to this receptor: The amount of clinical and demographic metadata varied by source and participant and was provided uncurated.

Each collaborating institution followed its own protocols to collect whole blood in K2EDTA tubes. For TCRbeta analysis, collaborator samples were shipped as frozen whole blood, as isolated PBMCs, or as DNA extracted from either sample type. This clone was seen more than once but under ten times. It lacks a known antigen. Per-base quality was not reported, and no clone a single base away is much larger than it. The immunoSEQ Assay, a bias-controlled multiplex PCR, was used to amplify TCRbeta CDR3 regions from genomic DNA. Turning to the authors' computational methods: Within the assay, amplification of reference gene primers was used to estimate how many nucleated cells each sample contained. To quantify the absolute abundance of each unique TCRbeta CDR3 rearrangement, sequence reads were collapsed and filtered. For each sample, productive Simpson clonality was calculated as the square root of Simpson's diversity index across productive rearrangements. As stored in TCRdb, this immuneACCESS dataset retains in-frame rearrangements with V and J assigned. A fraction of the clones does not appear; measured against another copy, unresolved V genes explain less than half of the discrepancy, and the remainder lacks a known reason. V, J and clone size were drawn from that table, and D and trimming were deduced from the DNA. Present in this sample are roughly 63,000 clones, approximately 88% of which were seen just once. Jointly, the top ten make up 2% to 2.5% of the sample.

The sequence came from a human donor in a cohort sampled during active COVID-19. Sequenced material: peripheral blood.

Read as DNA, the sequence is TGTGCCAGCAGCCAAGATGGATACAGGGCCTACGAGCAGTACTTC. It translates to CASSQDGYRAYEQYF. The chain employs TRBV4-2 and TRBJ2-7; TRBD1 is a weak D gene call, 6 bases matching. V was cut back by 0 bases and J by 2 bases, leaving a gap of 11 bases between them. The CDR3 holds 15 amino acids from the cysteine to the phenylalanine. This entry keeps only the CDR3 DNA: 45 bases, framed from base 1. The germline V gene gives CDR1 as LGHNA and CDR2 as YNFKEQ.